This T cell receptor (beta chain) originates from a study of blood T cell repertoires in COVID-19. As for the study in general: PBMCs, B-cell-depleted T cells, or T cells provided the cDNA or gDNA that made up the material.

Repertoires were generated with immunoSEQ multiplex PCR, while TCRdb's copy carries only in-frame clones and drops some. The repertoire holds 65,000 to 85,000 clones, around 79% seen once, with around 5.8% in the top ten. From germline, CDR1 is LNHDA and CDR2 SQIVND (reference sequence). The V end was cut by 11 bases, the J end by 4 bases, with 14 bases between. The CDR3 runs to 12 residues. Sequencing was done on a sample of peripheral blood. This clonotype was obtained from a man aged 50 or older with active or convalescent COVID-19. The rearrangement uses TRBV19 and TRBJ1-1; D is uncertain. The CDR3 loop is CASKVGSTEAFF. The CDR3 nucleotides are TGTGCCTCTAAAGTCGGGAGCACTGAAGCTTTCTTT.